This TCR beta chain was obtained from a study of CD8 T cells in ankylosing spondylitis (dated by TCRdb to 2017 to 2019). Regarding the study in general: The study profiled T cell receptor beta repertoires in healthy donors and ankylosing spondylitis patients to find disease-linked TCR variants. The full study cohort was made up of about two dozen ankylosing spondylitis patients and over 90 healthy donors. Samples of peripheral blood were taken, and for ankylosing spondylitis patients, synovial fluid was collected as well. Here is what the overall study found, with its caveats: A CD8+ phenotype was shown by the disease-linked clones, which were found at relatively low frequencies in peripheral blood. The disease-linked clones were reported as significantly enriched in matched synovial fluid samples from ankylosing spondylitis patients. A TCR beta motif made up of several highly homologous amino acid variants appeared to be characteristic of blood from ankylosing spondylitis patients. Some TCR beta motif variants had previously been reported in synovial fluid and blood of reactive arthritis patients, which suggested common disease-initiation mechanisms.

Sequencing instrument: Illumina HiSeq 2500. Quantitative 5'-RACE with molecular barcodes was the method used to prepare the TCR beta libraries. Processing in the source paper ran as follows. Disease-linked TCR variants were identified with a new computational method built on a probabilistic model of VDJ rearrangement. TCRdb applied fastp at Q25 and MiXCR to the public reads, then kept only in-frame beta chains. Rows are unified per CDR3 protein, each entry keeping the most common DNA and genes. The V and J calls, along with clone size, are taken from TCRdb and not from the paper's own processing. In all, the sample holds some 350,000 distinct CDR3 sequences, and under 15% of those were seen once. The ten largest make up approximately 1.1% of the sample. A distance of 21 bases separates the germline ends of V and J, which lose 6 bases and 7 bases respectively. Based on the germline V gene, the CDR1 and CDR2 sequences are SGHTA and FQGNSA. The CDR3, cysteine through phenylalanine, is 15 amino acids long. Of all the DNA, just the CDR3 is kept, 45 bases in frame from base 1.

This clonotype was counted ten times or more. The antigen this receptor binds is unknown. Per-base quality was not reported, and no clone a single base away is much larger than it. The chain couples TRBV7-2 to TRBJ1-2; no confident D gene assignment can be made. The source is a male donor with ankylosing spondylitis or in good health (not recorded which). The source material was blood, either unsorted or a sorted T cell fraction (not recorded which). The base sequence is TGTGCCAGCAGACAACTAACCGGAGCTCCTGCTGGCTACACCTTC. This sequence encodes CASRQLTGAPAGYTF.